The 27 T cell receptor beta chains presented below share a single source sample, sequenced in a study of radiotherapy plus CTLA-4 blockade in lung cancer. Using immunoSEQ multiplex PCR, the repertoire was profiled, and TCRdb retains in-frame clones only, with some absent. This sample has roughly 59,000 clones; around 68% occur once, and the top ten carry about 8.3%. The starting material was peripheral blood, obtained from a patient treated with radiotherapy plus ipilimumab. The receptors were gathered from a human donor with non-small cell lung cancer whose response to radiotherapy plus ipilimumab could not be evaluated.

Many counts were recorded for this clone. In nucleotides, the CDR3 is TGTGCCAGCAGGGGGGGACTCGGCTACACCTTC. It specifies CASRGGLGYTF. The chain has TRBV2 and TRBJ1-2, with D maybe TRBD1 (5 bases). Trimming cost V 6 bases and J 8 bases, with 10 bases left between them. CDR1 and CDR2 (germline): SNHLY, FYNNEI. The CDR3 runs 11 residues.

The chain is built from TRBV4-3 and TRBJ1-1; TRBD1 is a possible D gene (5 bases). This CDR3 has 15 amino acids. Trimming stripped 1 base from V and 1 base from J, with 10 bases between. Germline V CDR1 and CDR2: LGHNA, YSLEER. CDR3 DNA: TGCGCCAGCAGCCAAGGGGGAGGGACGAACACTGAAGCTTTCTTT. Its translation: CASSQGGGTNTEAFF.

This clone was found a few times. Compared with germline, one end of the junction differs, possibly owing to a read error. In the same sample, other DNA sequences code for this CDR3. This chain connects TRBV5-4 to TRBJ1-5; 9 bases match TRBD1. Germline V CDR1 and CDR2: SGHNT, YYREEE (reference sequence). The CDR3 spans 16 residues. CDR3 in DNA: TGCGCCAGCAGCCAGACACGACAGGGGGGGAATCAGCCCCAGCATTTT. Translating it yields CASSQTRQGGNQPQHF.

This clone was seen a few times. The rearrangement joins TRBV7-2 to TRBJ1-5; the D gene is possibly TRBD1 (6 bases). The V gene lost 5 bases and the J gene lost 3 bases, with 14 bases spanning the gap. The CDR3 loop spans 15 amino acids. In germline, CDR1 is SGHTA, CDR2 FQGNSA. In nucleotides, the CDR3 is TGTGCCAGCAGCCTCCTCGGACAGAACAATCAGCCCCAGCATTTT. Amino acid sequence: CASSLLGQNNQPQHF.

V usage is TRBV25-1 and J usage is TRBJ2-3; the D is unclear. The CDR3 has 12 amino acids. The V gene's germline CDR1 is MGHDK and CDR2 SYGVNS. Trimming shortened V by 5 bases and J by 1 base, and 4 bases separated the two germline ends. CDR3 coding DNA: TGTGCCAGCAGTCCAGGCACAGATACGCAGTATTTT. Its translation: CASSPGTDTQYF.

The chain is built from TRBV5-1 and TRBJ1-1, with D maybe TRBD1 (5 bases). Trimming shortened V by 4 bases and J by 4 bases, and 11 bases separated the two germline ends. The CDR3 contains 13 residues. Looked up from germline, CDR1 is SGHRS and CDR2 is YFSETQ. CDR3 sequence reads: CASSPGGFTEAFF. Here the CDR3 DNA reads TGCGCCAGCAGCCCCGGGGGGTTCACTGAAGCTTTCTTT.

V is TRBV11-3 and J is TRBJ2-5; 9 bases are shared with TRBD1. The CDR3 loop spans 17 amino acids. Per the germline V gene, CDR1 is SGHNT and CDR2 is YENEEA. V lost 4 bases, J lost 1 base, and 10 bases stayed unmatched. Here the CDR3 reads CASSSLGQGILQETQYF. DNA for the CDR3: TGTGCCAGCAGCTCCCTGGGACAGGGAATCCTCCAAGAGACCCAGTACTTC.

This rearrangement joins TRBV6-5 to TRBJ2-3, with D possibly TRBD2 on 6 matching bases. Per germline, CDR1 MNHEY and CDR2 SVGAGI. The CDR3 loop spans 15 amino acids. V lost 2 bases to trimming and J lost 1 base, with 10 bases between them. CDR3 sequence: CASSYRGSRTDTQYF. As DNA, the CDR3 is TGTGCCAGCAGTTACCGGGGGTCTCGCACAGATACGCAGTATTTT.

This sequence joins TRBV9 and TRBJ1-5; D unresolved. The CDR3 spans 13 residues. In germline, CDR1 is SGDLS, CDR2 YYNGEE. Trimming pared 3 bases from V and 10 bases from J, leaving 14 bases between. The CDR3 sequence: CASSEEPKFPQHF. The CDR3 DNA follows: TGTGCCAGCAGCGAGGAGCCCAAATTCCCCCAGCATTTT.

The chain is built from TRBV28 and TRBJ1-1, with TRBD1 matching over 9 bases. V lost 5 bases and J lost 4; bases outside the gene matches: 8. CDR3 length: 15 amino acids. Germline CDR1 reads MDHEN; CDR2 reads SYDVKM. CDR3 sequence reads: CASSIHRGPSTEAFF. DNA for the CDR3: TGTGCCAGCAGTATACACAGGGGGCCGAGCACTGAAGCTTTCTTT. The full variable domain, in which reference TRBV28 and TRBJ1-1 provide the parts outside the CDR3, is DVKVTQSSRYLVKRTGEKVFLECVQDMDHENMFWYRQDPGLGLRLIYFSYDVKMKEKGDIPEGYSVSREKKERFSLILESASTNQTSMYLCASSIHRGPSTEAFFGQGTRLTVV.

The V and J genes are TRBV5-6 and TRBJ2-5; 8 nucleotides align to TRBD1. This CDR3 has 14 residues. CDR1 is SGHDT and CDR2 is YYEEEE in the germline V gene. V was pared by 3 bases and J by 5 bases, with 6 bases of the junction left unmatched. DNA of the CDR3: TGTGCCAGCAGCTCAGGGGGCTCGGAGGAGACCCAGTACTTC. Its protein product is CASSSGGSEETQYF.

This chain connects TRBV18 to TRBJ1-1, with TRBD1 as a possible D gene (5 bases). Trimming stripped 4 bases from V and 1 base from J, with 16 bases between. This CDR3 has 16 amino acids. From germline, CDR1 is KGHSH and CDR2 LQKENI. The CDR3 region is CASSQRQTDTNTEAFF. CDR3 DNA: TGTGCCAGCTCACAGCGACAGACGGACACGAACACTGAAGCTTTCTTT.

The count of this clone is one. This chain joins TRBV6-5 and TRBJ2-4, with 8 bases that match TRBD1. Germline V gene lookup returns CDR1 MNHEY and CDR2 SVGAGI. There are 12 residues in the CDR3. V lost 6 bases and J lost 8; bases outside the gene matches: 3. CDR3 region: CASRQGGDIQYF. In DNA, the CDR3 is TGTGCCAGCAGACAGGGGGGCGACATTCAGTACTTC.

J is TRBJ2-3 and V is TRBV6-1, with 7 bases that match TRBD2. Germline CDR1 and CDR2: MNHNS and SASEGT. The CDR3 covers 15 residues. Trimming at V came to 2 bases and at J to 6 bases, leaving 8 bases not matched to a gene. CDR3: CASSEYAGVMDTQYF. CDR3 bases: TGTGCCAGCAGTGAATACGCGGGAGTTATGGATACGCAGTATTTT.

This chain connects TRBV2 to TRBJ1-2; D unresolved. CDR1 and CDR2 from the germline V gene are SNHLY and FYNNEI. The CDR3 sequence is 14 residues long. Trimming stripped 6 bases from V and 5 bases from J, with 16 bases between. This CDR3 is CASSPDGGDYGYTF. The CDR3, as DNA: TGTGCCAGCAGCCCAGACGGAGGAGATTATGGCTACACCTTC.

This chain uses TRBV30 with TRBJ2-5, with 7 nucleotides matching TRBD2. The J segment lost 5 bases and the V segment lost 4 bases, leaving 7 bases of the junction unmatched. Looked up from germline, CDR1 is GTSNPN and CDR2 is SVGIG (reference sequence). The CDR3 runs to 13 residues. CDR3 in DNA: TGTGCCTGGAAGCTAGCGGCTGGGGAGACCCAGTACTTC. Its protein is CAWKLAAGETQYF. The full variable domain, with the rest looked up from reference TRBV30 and TRBJ2-5, is SQTIHQWPATLVQPVGSPLSLECTVEGTSNPNLYWYRQAAGRGLQLLFYSVGIGQISSEVPQNLSASRPQDRQFILSSKKLLLSDSGFYLCAWKLAAGETQYFGPGTRLLVL.

The chain is built from TRBV10-3 and TRBJ1-2; D is ambiguous. The CDR3 consists of 12 residues. Germline loops: CDR1 ENHRY, CDR2 SYGVKD. V lost 0 bases and J 8 bases, leaving 7 bases between the germline ends. The CDR3 protein is CAISESATGYTF. CDR3 DNA: TGTGCCATCAGTGAGTCGGCCACGGGCTACACCTTC.

V is TRBV4-1 and J is TRBJ2-2, with 9 bases fitting TRBD1. J lost 1 base, V lost 1 base, and 1 base had no gene match. The CDR3 length is 16 residues. Germline V lookup: CDR1 MGHRA, CDR2 YSYEKL. CDR3 nucleotide sequence: TGCGCCAGCAGCCAAGGGACAGGGGTGAACACCGGGGAGCTGTTTTTT. It yields the protein CASSQGTGVNTGELFF.

The chain carries TRBV27 and TRBJ2-7; the D is unclear. The V end lost 4 bases, the J end lost 6 bases, and 16 bases lay between the germline ends. This CDR3 has 14 residues. Germline V gene sequence: CDR1 MNHEY, CDR2 SMNVEV (reference sequence). The CDR3 sequence is CASSSTPYLSEQYF. CDR3 DNA: TGTGCCAGCAGTTCTACCCCCTACCTTTCCGAGCAGTACTTC.

The chain carries TRBV6-5 and TRBJ2-7; 11 bases line up with TRBD2. Losses at the gene ends were 4 bases for V and 6 bases for J; bases not matched to a gene: 5. This CDR3 has 14 amino acids. CDR1 MNHEY and CDR2 SVGAGI come from the germline V gene. The CDR3 nucleotides read TGTGCCAGCAGTTTAGCGGGAGGGAGTCGCGAGCAGTACTTC. This translates into CASSLAGGSREQYF.

The chain links TRBV11-2 to TRBJ2-3, with 10 positions matching TRBD2. After removal of 3 bases from V and 4 bases from J, the junction contained 7 bases not matched to a gene. CDR1 is SGHAT and CDR2 is FQNNGV in the germline V gene. The CDR3 runs 16 residues. As DNA, the CDR3 is TGTGCCAGCAGCTTGTTAGCGGGAGGACTAGCAGATACGCAGTATTTT. It specifies CASSLLAGGLADTQYF.

V is TRBV5-8 and J is TRBJ2-6, with 9 bases matching TRBD1. The length of the CDR3 is 19 residues. After removal of 5 bases from V and 0 bases from J, the junction contained 12 bases not matched to a gene. Looked up from germline, CDR1 is SGHTS and CDR2 is YDEGEE. The DNA for the CDR3 is TGTGCCAGCAGACCGCGCTCCGGGACAGGGAGCTCTGGGGCCAACGTCCTGACTTTC. It yields the protein CASRPRSGTGSSGANVLTF.

This sequence joins TRBV6-1 and TRBJ1-1, with D possibly TRBD1 on 6 matching bases. The CDR3 is 13 residues long. V lost 7 bases to trimming and J lost 11 bases, with 20 bases between them. The germline V gene has CDR1 MNHNS and CDR2 SASEGT. The CDR3 DNA sequence: TGTGCCAGCAAGGATTGGACAGCTTCGAACGCTTTCTTT. Translating it yields CASKDWTASNAFF.

The V gene is TRBV6-1, the J gene TRBJ2-2, with a weak D call TRBD2 (6 bases). The germline V gene encodes CDR1 MNHNS and CDR2 SASEGT. V was shortened by 3 bases and J by 1 base, with 12 bases between the two germline ends. The CDR3 has 16 residues. The CDR3 DNA follows: TGTGCCAGCAGTGATTCGGGACTCCGGAACACCGGGGAGCTGTTTTTT. Its translation is CASSDSGLRNTGELFF.

The V call is TRBV19, the J call TRBJ2-1; D is uncertain. The CDR3 has 13 amino acids. Per the germline V gene, CDR1 is LNHDA and CDR2 is SQIVND (reference sequence). The V end lost 1 base, the J end lost 9 bases, and 10 bases lay between the germline ends. CDR3: CASSIATEGEQFF. The DNA for the CDR3 is TGTGCCAGTAGTATAGCCACAGAAGGTGAGCAGTTCTTC.

This sequence joins TRBV5-4 and TRBJ1-2, with D possibly TRBD1 on 5 matching bases. The CDR3 length is 15 residues. Germline-derived CDR1 and CDR2 are SGHNT and YYREEE (reference sequence). Trimming stripped 4 bases from V and 7 bases from J, with 20 bases between. CDR3 coding DNA: TGTGCCAGCAGCCGCCGGGGGACTGGAGCAACTGGCTACACCTTC. It translates to CASSRRGTGATGYTF.

This chain joins TRBV2 and TRBJ2-5; D call uncertain. The CDR3 has 15 amino acids. Germline V gives CDR1 SNHLY, CDR2 FYNNEI. Trimming removed 2 bases from V and 1 base from J, with 11 bases in between. This chain's CDR3 is CASSELRLVQETQYF. The CDR3 bases are TGTGCCAGCAGTGAATTGAGGCTAGTCCAAGAGACCCAGTACTTC.